Below, 2 T cell receptor beta chains from the same sample are listed, as sequenced in a study of CD8 T cells in ankylosing spondylitis. Study-wide findings and caveats: Blood from ankylosing spondylitis patients appeared to carry a characteristic eight-variant TCR beta motif.

Their specific antigens are unknown. TCRdb fed the 5' RACE reads into MiXCR, producing one record per CDR3 protein. The sample carries 450,000 to 550,000 distinct CDR3 sequences, about 5.4% recorded once. The specimen was blood, either unsorted or a sorted T cell fraction (not recorded which). These receptor sequences come from a male donor with ankylosing spondylitis.

V and J are TRBV11-3 and TRBJ2-2, with D unclear. Trimming removed 2 bases from V and 6 bases from J, with 7 bases in between. Germline CDR1 and CDR2: SGHNT and YENEEA. The CDR3 is 13 residues long. The CDR3 loop reads CASSLYKAGELFF. The CDR3 region has the DNA TGTGCCAGCAGCTTATATAAGGCCGGGGAGCTGTTTTTT.

In its sample, this clonotype was seen a few times. V usage is TRBV5-1 and J usage is TRBJ1-6; D gene unclear. Trimming pared 0 bases from V and 10 bases from J, leaving 11 bases between. The CDR3 covers 14 residues. CDR1 and CDR2 from the germline V gene are SGHRS and YFSETQ. The chain's CDR3 is CASSLGDIGSPLHF. DNA for the CDR3: TGCGCCAGCAGCTTGGGAGACATCGGATCACCCCTCCACTTT.